This T cell receptor (beta chain) comes out of a study of cytomegalovirus exposure and HLA in healthy donors. Trimming at V came to 2 bases and at J to 5 bases, leaving 8 bases not matched to a gene. CDR1 and CDR2 from the germline V gene are SGHKS and YYEKEE (reference sequence). CDR3 length equals 16 residues. This clone has only one observation. Amplification used 60 Vbeta primers and 13 Jbeta primers. TCRdb's table, derived via immunoSEQ multiplex PCR, lists solely in-frame clones and lacks some. Of about 190,000 clones detected, around 87% appear once; the ten largest clones hold 1.3%. The sample comprised PBMCs. The receptor comes from a young man in good health and CMV-seronegative. This chain joins TRBV5-5 and TRBJ1-4, with 8 positions matching TRBD1. CDR3 sequence (DNA): TGTGCCAGCAGCTTATCCCCAGGGGGCGGGAATGAAAAACTGTTTTTT. This codes for CASSLSPGGGNEKLFF.